One and the same sample provided the 18 T cell receptor beta chains below, sequenced in a study of CD8 T cells in Susac syndrome. Random-hexamer reverse transcription was applied to about 0.5 to 1 ug RNA. TCRdb re-called the immunoSEQ multiplex PCR reads with MiXCR, one entry per CDR3 protein. The sample includes approximately 49,000 distinct CDR3 sequences, 95% of them seen just once. Sequencing input: CD8+ T cells from PBMCs. The source of these receptors is a human donor with Susac syndrome.

The chain combines TRBV20-1 with TRBJ1-5; 12 bases line up with TRBD1. Germline CDR1 reads DFQATT; CDR2 reads SNEGSKA (reference sequence). Trimming removed 5 bases from V and 6 bases from J; junction bases left unmatched: 5. This CDR3 has 14 amino acids. In DNA form, the CDR3 reads TGCAGTGCTGGGGACAGGGGGCCGGGTCAGCCCCAGCATTTT. This encodes CSAGDRGPGQPQHF.

The chain links TRBV29-1 to TRBJ1-2; D is unclear. The CDR3 runs to 13 residues. The germline V gene encodes CDR1 SQVTM and CDR2 ANQGSEA. The ends were cut back, 4 bases at V and 5 bases at J, with 14 bases in the middle. CDR3 DNA: TGCAGCGTTGTCAGTGCCGAGGCTTATGGCTACACCTTC. Its translation is CSVVSAEAYGYTF.

The rearrangement joins TRBV12-3 or TRBV12-4 to TRBJ2-3; weak D call: TRBD2 (6 bases). The CDR3 contains 15 residues. The V end was cut by 2 bases, the J end by 0 bases, with 9 bases between. CDR3 amino acids: CASSLLSGSTDTQYF. DNA of the CDR3: TGTGCCAGCAGTTTACTTAGCGGTAGCACAGATACGCAGTATTTT.

The rearrangement links TRBV29-1 to TRBJ2-6; 9 bases align to TRBD1. The V segment lost 7 bases and the J segment 0 bases; nucleotides outside the gene matches: 7. Germline CDR1 and CDR2: SQVTM and ANQGSEA. This CDR3 is 16 amino acids long. Written as DNA, the CDR3 is TGCAGCGCGGGGACAGGGCCTCCCTCTGGGGCCAACGTCCTGACTTTC. Translation: CSAGTGPPSGANVLTF.

This chain uses TRBV30 with TRBJ2-5; D assignment may be TRBD1 or TRBD2 (6 bases each). Deletions cut 4 bases from V and 1 base from J, with 16 bases between. Per germline, CDR1 GTSNPN and CDR2 SVGIG (reference sequence). The CDR3 sequence is 15 residues long. The CDR3 DNA sequence: TGTGCCTGGACGCCAGGGGAGGAGATCCAAGAGACCCAGTACTTC. Protein: CAWTPGEEIQETQYF.

The rearrangement uses TRBV20-1 and TRBJ2-7; D is perhaps TRBD2 (5 bases). CDR1 is DFQATT, CDR2 SNEGSKA, per germline (reference sequence). Trimming removed 3 bases from V and 2 bases from J, with 14 bases in between. CDR3 size: 14 residues. In DNA form, the CDR3 reads TGCAGTGCTAGGCCAGCGAGGGAGACCTACGAGCAGTACTTC. It codes for CSARPARETYEQYF.

This clonotype was seen just once. V is TRBV19 and J is TRBJ1-2; the D is unclear. Germline values: CDR1 LNHDA, CDR2 SQIVND (reference sequence). V lost 2 bases and J 4 bases, leaving 8 bases between the germline ends. This CDR3 has 13 residues. The CDR3 DNA is TGTGCCAGTAGTATAATCCAGGCCTATGGCTACACCTTC. It translates to CASSIIQAYGYTF.

The count of this clonotype is one. The chain recombines TRBV4-1 with TRBJ1-5, with D perhaps TRBD1 (5 bases). Looked up from germline, CDR1 is MGHRA and CDR2 is YSYEKL. V lost 1 base to trimming and J lost 0 bases, with 13 bases between them. The CDR3 totals 17 residues. CDR3 protein: CASSQGGGTNSNQPQHF. The DNA for the CDR3 is TGCGCCAGCAGCCAAGGGGGGGGAACCAATAGCAATCAGCCCCAGCATTTT.

This chain joins TRBV20-1 and TRBJ2-7, with D possibly being TRBD2 (7 bases). This CDR3 has 13 residues. CDR1 is DFQATT and CDR2 is SNEGSKA in the germline V gene (reference sequence). Trimming took 0 bases from V and 5 from J, leaving 11 bases between them. The CDR3 is CSARDPGGHEQYF. DNA of the CDR3: TGCAGTGCTAGAGATCCGGGGGGCCACGAGCAGTACTTC.

The rearrangement links TRBV4-2 to TRBJ2-7; 11 bases map to TRBD2. The CDR3 length is 14 residues. The V gene's germline CDR1 is LGHNA and CDR2 YNFKEQ. Losses at the gene ends were 1 base for V and 5 bases for J; bases not matched to a gene: 1. The CDR3 protein is CASSQASGGNEQYF. The DNA for the CDR3 is TGTGCCAGCAGCCAAGCTAGCGGGGGGAACGAGCAGTACTTC.

This chain links TRBV12-3 or TRBV12-4 with TRBJ2-5; 9 bases agree with TRBD1. This CDR3 comprises 14 residues. The V and J ends lost 5 bases and 5 bases, in that order; junction bases with no gene match: 6. CDR3 in DNA: TGTGCCAGCAGTCCTACAGGGGGCCGGGAGACCCAGTACTTC. Encoded protein: CASSPTGGRETQYF.

The CDR3: CASSRGGVYEQYF. DNA of the CDR3: TGTGCCAGCAGTCGAGGGGGGGTCTACGAGCAGTACTTC. V and J are TRBV2 and TRBJ2-7, with D tentatively TRBD2 (7 bases). V lost 5 bases and J lost 3, with 11 bases in between. Germline-derived CDR1 and CDR2 are SNHLY and FYNNEI. The CDR3 has 13 amino acids.

This chain joins TRBV19 and TRBJ1-2, with 8 bases matching TRBD1. From germline, CDR1 is LNHDA and CDR2 SQIVND (reference sequence). The V segment lost 3 bases and the J segment 8 bases; nucleotides outside the gene matches: 11. The length of the CDR3 is 15 residues. In DNA, the CDR3 is TGTGCCAGTAGTATCCTGGCAGGGGGCTACTCAGGCTACACCTTC. Translated, it gives CASSILAGGYSGYTF.

The chain employs TRBV29-1 and TRBJ1-1, with unresolved D. The germline gives CDR1 SQVTM, CDR2 ANQGSEA. The germline V and J ends were trimmed by 6 bases and 0 bases, with 8 bases remaining between them. The CDR3 totals 12 residues. CDR3 loop: CSVIRMNTEAFF. CDR3 nucleotides: TGCAGCGTAATTCGAATGAACACTGAAGCTTTCTTT.

V is TRBV18 and J is TRBJ1-1; 7 positions match TRBD1. V was pared by 3 bases and J by 7 bases, with 5 bases of the junction left unmatched. This CDR3 is 13 amino acids long. Looked up from germline, CDR1 is KGHSH and CDR2 is LQKENI. CDR3 in amino acids: CASSPLQGGEAFF. The CDR3 DNA follows: TGTGCCAGCTCACCCTTGCAGGGGGGTGAAGCTTTCTTT.

V is TRBV4-3 and J is TRBJ1-2; no clear D gene. Trimming took off 0 bases at V and 4 bases at J, with 18 bases between the two ends. The CDR3 is 17 residues long. The V gene's germline CDR1 is LGHNA and CDR2 YSLEER. The CDR3 loop reads CASSQEIIGRRTYGYTF. CDR3 sequence (DNA): TGCGCCAGCAGCCAAGAAATTATCGGCCGACGGACCTATGGCTACACCTTC.

V gene TRBV25-1 combines with J gene TRBJ2-7; perhaps D is TRBD1 or TRBD2 (5 bases each). The germline V gene encodes CDR1 MGHDK and CDR2 SYGVNS. Trimming left V 5 bases short and J 5 bases short, with 7 bases between. The CDR3 contains 11 residues. The CDR3 protein is CASSLGDEQYF. CDR3 bases: TGTGCCAGCAGTCTGGGGGACGAGCAGTACTTC.

For the CDR3, the DNA is TGTGCCAGCAGCGTAGGGGGCCACACTGAAGCTTTCTTT. Encoded protein: CASSVGGHTEAFF. The chain joins TRBV9 to TRBJ1-1; perhaps TRBD1 as D (5 bases). The CDR3 covers 13 residues. V gave up 0 bases and J gave up 3 bases, with 6 bases separating them. Per germline, CDR1 SGDLS and CDR2 YYNGEE.